This T cell receptor beta chain was sequenced in a study of T cells in Graves' hyperthyroidism and ophthalmopathy (dated by TCRdb to between 2018 and 2020). With respect to the entire study: Peripheral blood samples were taken at initial diagnosis, before any treatment was given. To identify TCR V-J signatures that set the groups apart, the researchers used a discovery cohort of 100 patients, made up of roughly 40 with Graves' ophthalmopathy and 57 with stable Graves' hyperthyroidism. Whether ophthalmopathy could be predicted prospectively was tested in an independent validation cohort made up of under 20 hyperthyroidism patients plus 17 patients who later progressed to ophthalmopathy. For training and testing, the 100 or so patients in the discovery cohort were randomly divided in a 7:3 ratio. In more than five Graves' hyperthyroidism patients, the study also compared T-cell repertoires from thyroid tissue with T-cell repertoires from blood. After blood sampling, hyperthyroidism patients were treated with methimazole at a starting dose of 30 mg daily, and ophthalmopathy patients were treated with high-dose intravenous methylprednisolone. The paper describes TCR Vbeta CDR3 sequencing of 140 or so peripheral blood samples, made up of 43 ophthalmopathy patients, some 76 hyperthyroidism patients and 17 progressor patients. The research as a whole found: No statistical method was used to set the sample size in advance, and investigators knew the group allocation. Most expanded thyroid clonotypes (frequency above 0.001) were also detected in blood, suggesting blood repertoires may reflect thyroid immune responses. A 13 V-J signature model separated ophthalmopathy from stable hyperthyroidism, with about 88% sensitivity and roughly 81% specificity in cross-validation and 80%/75% in testing. During validation, the model predicted progression to ophthalmopathy a median of approximately 6.5 months ahead of onset, with around 70% sensitivity and 72% to 80% specificity.

Compared with germline, V lacks 0 bases and J lacks 6 bases; bases without a gene match: 8. CDR1 and CDR2 (SGDLS, YYNGEE) derive from the germline V gene. From the cysteine through the phenylalanine, the CDR3 covers 16 amino acids. Only the CDR3 DNA stays, 48 bases, in frame from base 1. This clonotype was counted only a few times. The target of this receptor is not known. No clone much larger than this one lies a single base away; base qualities are absent. Moderately to severely active disease, a Clinical Activity Score of at least 3, a NOSPECS grade of at least 4, and a duration under 3 months were present in ophthalmopathy patients. Patients with uncontrolled infections, other autoimmune diseases, pregnancy or lactation were excluded. Diagnoses were established on the basis of clinical symptoms, serum thyroxine and TRAb, thyroid ultrasound, and orbital computed tomography. Ficoll-Paque density gradient centrifugation was used to isolate PBMCs from around 10 ml of fresh peripheral blood. Total RNA was extracted using Trizol reagent, and RNA quality was assessed on an Agilent 2100 Bioanalyzer.

The TCR beta CDR3 regions were amplified from the RNA transcripts. The TCR CDR3 was subjected to a first round of RT-PCR using the HTBI primer set and the Qiagen OneStep RT-PCR kit. Libraries were constructed in a second round of multiplex PCR, after which size selection and purification were carried out. The libraries were sequenced on an Illumina HiSeq2000 using paired-end 100 bp reads. As for the original processing: SOAPnuke was used to process the raw data, throwing out any read that contained adapters or uncalled bases, had a mean Phred below 15, or lacked an exact constant-primer or identifier match. COPE v1.2.5 was used to merge the high-quality paired reads, and each unique nucleotide sequence was defined as a clonotype. MiTCR v1.1 was used to align the clonotypes against IMGT TRBV, TRBD and TRBJ reference segments. Only V-J combinations with frequency above 0.0001, covering 99.2% of repertoires, were analysed. A TCS score was defined as the ratio between F50 (clonal expansion) and ExV (chaos), using BLOSUM62-based TCRdist between CDR3 peptides within each V-J. Welch's t-statistics and random forest reduced approximately 520 V-J features to 10 to 15, which were used in a naive Bayes classifier (R e1071). TCRdb ran its own pipeline on the public reads, namely fastp trimming at Q25 and MiXCR clone calling, and kept in-frame beta chains. Records with the same CDR3 protein are collapsed into one entry carrying the most frequent genes and DNA. The V and J calls follow TCRdb's processing rather than the paper's. This sample has over 250,000 distinct CDR3 sequences in its table, and roughly an eighth of those were observed once. The ten largest clonotypes hold around 32% of the sample.

The clonotype was recovered from a woman in her thirties or forties with Graves' ophthalmopathy. The sequence is built from TRBV9 and TRBJ2-3; the junction holds 9 bases that match TRBD1. Sequences were obtained from blood. The CDR3 region has the sequence CASSVAPQGAGDTQYF. The DNA sequence reads TGTGCCAGCAGCGTAGCTCCACAGGGGGCAGGGGATACGCAGTATTTT.